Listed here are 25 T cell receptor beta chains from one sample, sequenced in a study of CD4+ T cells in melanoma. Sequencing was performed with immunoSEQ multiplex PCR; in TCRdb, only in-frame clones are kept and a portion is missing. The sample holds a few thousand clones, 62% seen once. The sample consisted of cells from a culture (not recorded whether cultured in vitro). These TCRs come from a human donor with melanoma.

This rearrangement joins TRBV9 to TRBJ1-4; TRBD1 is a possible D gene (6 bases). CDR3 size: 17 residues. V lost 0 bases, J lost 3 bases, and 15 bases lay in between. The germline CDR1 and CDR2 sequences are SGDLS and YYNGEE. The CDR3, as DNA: TGTGCCAGCAGCGTAGGTTCTTTACAGGGTGCTAATGAAAAACTGTTTTTT. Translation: CASSVGSLQGANEKLFF.

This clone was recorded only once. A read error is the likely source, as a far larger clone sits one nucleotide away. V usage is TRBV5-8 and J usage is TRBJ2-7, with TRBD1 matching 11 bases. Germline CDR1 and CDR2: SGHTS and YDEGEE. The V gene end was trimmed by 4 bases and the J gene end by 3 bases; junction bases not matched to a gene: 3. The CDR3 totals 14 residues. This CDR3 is CASSPGTGGYEQYF. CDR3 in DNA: TGTGCCAGCAGCCCCGGGACAGGGGGCTACGAGCAGTACTTC.

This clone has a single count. Here the CDR3 reads CASSQTTVTDTQYF. CDR3 in DNA: TGTGCCAGCAGCCAGACGACCGTTACAGATACGCAGTATTTT. The chain joins TRBV6-1 to TRBJ2-3; D is undetermined. V dropped 6 bases and J dropped 3 bases, with 13 bases sitting between them. Germline CDR1 and CDR2: MNHNS and SASEGT. This CDR3 spans 14 amino acids.

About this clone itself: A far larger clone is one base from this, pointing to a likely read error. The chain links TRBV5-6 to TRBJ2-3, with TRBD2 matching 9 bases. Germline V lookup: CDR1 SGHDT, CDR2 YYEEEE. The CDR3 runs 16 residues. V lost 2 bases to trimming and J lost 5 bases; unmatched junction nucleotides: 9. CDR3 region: CASSFDLAGTGDTQYF. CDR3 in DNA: TGTGCCAGCAGCTTTGACCTAGCGGGGACTGGAGATACGCAGTATTTT.

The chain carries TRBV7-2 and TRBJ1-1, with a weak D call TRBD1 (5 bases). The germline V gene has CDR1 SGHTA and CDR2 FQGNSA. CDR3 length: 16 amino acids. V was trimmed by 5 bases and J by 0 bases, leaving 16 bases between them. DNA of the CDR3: TGTGCCAGCAGCCCGAACTTGGGACGGATGAACACTGAAGCTTTCTTT. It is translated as CASSPNLGRMNTEAFF. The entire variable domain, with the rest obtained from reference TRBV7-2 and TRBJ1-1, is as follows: GAGVSQSPSNKVTEKGKDVELRCDPISGHTALYWYRQSLGQGLEFLIYFQGNSAPDKSGLPSDRFSAERTGGSVSTLTIQRTQQEDSAVYLCASSPNLGRMNTEAFFGQGTRLTVV.

The CDR3 nucleotides are TGCGCCAGCAGCCAAGACAATCTTGGGGTTCGGGCTAATGAAAAACTGTTTTTT. It yields the protein CASSQDNLGVRANEKLFF. The chain has TRBV4-3 and TRBJ1-4; the D is unclear. Trimming removed 0 bases at V and 3 bases at J, with 17 bases between. The CDR3 is made up of 18 amino acids. Germline V lookup: CDR1 LGHNA, CDR2 YSLEER.

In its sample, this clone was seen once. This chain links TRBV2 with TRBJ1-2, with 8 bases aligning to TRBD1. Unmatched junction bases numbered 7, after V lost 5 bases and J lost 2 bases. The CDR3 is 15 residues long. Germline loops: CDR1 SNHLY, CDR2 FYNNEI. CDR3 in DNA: TGTGCCAGCAGTATTACAGGGGGAGGGAACTATGGCTACACCTTC. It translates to CASSITGGGNYGYTF.

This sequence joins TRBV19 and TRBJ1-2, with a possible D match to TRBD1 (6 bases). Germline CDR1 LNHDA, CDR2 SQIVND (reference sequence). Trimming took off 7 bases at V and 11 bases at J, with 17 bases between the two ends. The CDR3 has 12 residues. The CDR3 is CASNTGLVGYTF. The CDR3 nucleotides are TGTGCCAGTAACACAGGGCTCGTTGGGTACACCTTC.

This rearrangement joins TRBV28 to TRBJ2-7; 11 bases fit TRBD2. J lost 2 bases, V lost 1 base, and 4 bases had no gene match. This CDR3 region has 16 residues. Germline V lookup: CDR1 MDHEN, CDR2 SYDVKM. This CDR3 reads CASSLFPSGGTYEQYF. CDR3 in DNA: TGTGCCAGCAGTTTATTCCCTAGCGGGGGGACCTACGAGCAGTACTTC. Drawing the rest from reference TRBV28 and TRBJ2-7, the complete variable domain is DVKVTQSSRYLVKRTGEKVFLECVQDMDHENMFWYRQDPGLGLRLIYFSYDVKMKEKGDIPEGYSVSREKKERFSLILESASTNQTSMYLCASSLFPSGGTYEQYFGPGTRLTVT.

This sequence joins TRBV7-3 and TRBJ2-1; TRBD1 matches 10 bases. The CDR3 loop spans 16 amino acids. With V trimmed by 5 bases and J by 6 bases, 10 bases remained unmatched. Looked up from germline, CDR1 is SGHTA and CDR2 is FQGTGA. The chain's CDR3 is CASSNRDRGGGNEQFF. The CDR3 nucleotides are TGTGCCAGCAGCAACCGGGACAGGGGCGGTGGCAATGAGCAGTTCTTC.

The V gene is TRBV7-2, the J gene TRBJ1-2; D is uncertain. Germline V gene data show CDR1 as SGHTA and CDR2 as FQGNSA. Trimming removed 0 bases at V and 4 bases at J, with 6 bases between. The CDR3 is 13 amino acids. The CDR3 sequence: CASSLAPPYGYTF. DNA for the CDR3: TGTGCCAGCAGCTTAGCCCCCCCCTATGGCTACACCTTC.

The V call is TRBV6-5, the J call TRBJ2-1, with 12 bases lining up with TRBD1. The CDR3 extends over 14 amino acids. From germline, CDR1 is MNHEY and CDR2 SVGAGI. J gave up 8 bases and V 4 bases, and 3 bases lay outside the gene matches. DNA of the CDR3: TGTGCCAGCAGTTTGGGACAGGGGGCCGATGAGCAGTTCTTC. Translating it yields CASSLGQGADEQFF.

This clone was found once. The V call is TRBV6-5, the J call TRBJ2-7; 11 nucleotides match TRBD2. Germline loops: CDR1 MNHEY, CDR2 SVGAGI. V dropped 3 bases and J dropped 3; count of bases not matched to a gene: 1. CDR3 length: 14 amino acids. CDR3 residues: CASSYSGGDYEQYF. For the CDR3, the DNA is TGTGCCAGCAGTTATAGCGGGGGGGACTACGAGCAGTACTTC.

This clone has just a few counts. The CDR3 sequence is CASSLGGAPHGYTF. The CDR3 DNA follows: TGTGCCAGCAGCTTGGGGGGGGCTCCTCATGGCTACACCTTC. The chain employs TRBV7-9 and TRBJ1-2; TRBD1 might be the D (6 bases). Germline V gives CDR1 SEHNR, CDR2 FQNEAQ (reference sequence). The V end was cut by 3 bases, the J end by 6 bases, with 14 bases between. The CDR3 contains 14 residues. The full variable domain, its missing parts supplied by reference TRBV7-9 and TRBJ1-2, is DTGVSQNPRHKITKRGQNVTFRCDPISEHNRLYWYRQTLGQGPEFLTYFQNEAQLEKSRLLSDRFSAERPKGSFSTLEIQRTEQGDSAMYLCASSLGGAPHGYTFGSGTRLTVV.

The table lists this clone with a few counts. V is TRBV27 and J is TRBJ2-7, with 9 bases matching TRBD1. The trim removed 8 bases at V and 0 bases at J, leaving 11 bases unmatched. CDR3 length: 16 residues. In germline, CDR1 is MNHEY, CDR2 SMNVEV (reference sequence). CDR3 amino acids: CASATGGQGRSYEQYF. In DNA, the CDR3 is TGTGCCAGCGCCACGGGGGGACAGGGACGCTCCTACGAGCAGTACTTC.

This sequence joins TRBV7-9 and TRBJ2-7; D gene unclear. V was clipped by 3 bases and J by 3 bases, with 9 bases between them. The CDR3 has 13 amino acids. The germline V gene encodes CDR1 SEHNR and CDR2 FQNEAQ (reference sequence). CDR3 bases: TGTGCCAGCAGCTTGGCCTCAAACTACGAGCAGTACTTC. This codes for CASSLASNYEQYF. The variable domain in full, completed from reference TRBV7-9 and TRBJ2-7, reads DTGVSQNPRHKITKRGQNVTFRCDPISEHNRLYWYRQTLGQGPEFLTYFQNEAQLEKSRLLSDRFSAERPKGSFSTLEIQRTEQGDSAMYLCASSLASNYEQYFGPGTRLTVT.

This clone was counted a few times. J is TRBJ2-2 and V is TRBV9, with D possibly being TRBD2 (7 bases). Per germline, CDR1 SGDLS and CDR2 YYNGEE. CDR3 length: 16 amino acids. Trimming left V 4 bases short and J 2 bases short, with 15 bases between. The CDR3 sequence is CASSPPGGANTGELFF. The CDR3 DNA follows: TGTGCCAGCAGCCCTCCTGGGGGGGCAAACACCGGGGAGCTGTTTTTT.

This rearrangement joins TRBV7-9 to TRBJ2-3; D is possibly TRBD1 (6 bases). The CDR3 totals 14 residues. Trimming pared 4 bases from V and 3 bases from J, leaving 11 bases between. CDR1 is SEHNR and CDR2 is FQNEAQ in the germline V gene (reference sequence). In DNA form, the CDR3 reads TGTGCCAGCAGCTCCCGGGACACTACAGATACGCAGTATTTT. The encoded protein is CASSSRDTTDTQYF.

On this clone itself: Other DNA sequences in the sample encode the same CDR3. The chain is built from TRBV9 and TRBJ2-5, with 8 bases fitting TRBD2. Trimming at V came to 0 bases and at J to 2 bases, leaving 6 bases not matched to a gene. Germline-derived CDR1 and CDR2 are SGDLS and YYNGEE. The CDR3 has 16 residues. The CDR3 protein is CASSVGNGGGQETQYF. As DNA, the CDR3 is TGTGCCAGCAGCGTAGGTAACGGGGGGGGACAAGAGACCCAGTACTTC. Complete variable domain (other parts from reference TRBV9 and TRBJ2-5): DSGVTQTPKHLITATGQRVTLRCSPRSGDLSVYWYQQSLDQGLQFLIQYYNGEERAKGNILERFSAQQFPDLHSELNLSSLELGDSALYFCASSVGNGGGQETQYFGPGTRLLVL.

The CDR3 sequence is CASRNPGQGDGYTF. Written as DNA, the CDR3 is TGTGCCAGCAGAAATCCGGGACAGGGAGATGGCTACACCTTC. This rearrangement joins TRBV7-2 to TRBJ1-2, with 9 bases matching TRBD1. CDR3 length equals 14 residues. Germline values: CDR1 SGHTA, CDR2 FQGNSA. With 6 bases clipped from V and 6 bases from J, the junction kept 8 bases outside the gene matches.

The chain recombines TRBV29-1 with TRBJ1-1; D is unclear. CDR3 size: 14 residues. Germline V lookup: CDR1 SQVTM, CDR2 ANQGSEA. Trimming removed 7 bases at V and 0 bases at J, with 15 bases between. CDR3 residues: CSGWYGGMNTEAFF. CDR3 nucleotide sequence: TGCAGCGGGTGGTACGGCGGGATGAACACTGAAGCTTTCTTT.

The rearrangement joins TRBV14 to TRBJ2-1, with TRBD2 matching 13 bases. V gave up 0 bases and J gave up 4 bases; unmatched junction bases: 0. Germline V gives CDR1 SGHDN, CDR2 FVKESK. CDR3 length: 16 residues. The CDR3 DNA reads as TGTGCCAGCAGCCAAGAGACTAGCGGGGGGTACAATGAGCAGTTCTTC. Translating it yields CASSQETSGGYNEQFF.

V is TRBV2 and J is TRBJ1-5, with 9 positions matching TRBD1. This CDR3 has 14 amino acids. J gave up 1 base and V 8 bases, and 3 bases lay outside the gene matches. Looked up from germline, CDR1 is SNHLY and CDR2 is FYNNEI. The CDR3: CASRGTGSNQPQHF. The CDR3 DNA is TGTGCCAGCCGGGGGACAGGGAGCAATCAGCCCCAGCATTTT.

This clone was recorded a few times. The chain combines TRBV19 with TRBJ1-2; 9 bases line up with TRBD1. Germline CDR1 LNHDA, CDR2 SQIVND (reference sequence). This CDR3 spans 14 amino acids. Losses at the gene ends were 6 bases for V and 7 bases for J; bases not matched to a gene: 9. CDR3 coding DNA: TGTGCCAGTAGCACCGACAGGGGGTTGTCTGGCTACACCTTC. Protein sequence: CASSTDRGLSGYTF.

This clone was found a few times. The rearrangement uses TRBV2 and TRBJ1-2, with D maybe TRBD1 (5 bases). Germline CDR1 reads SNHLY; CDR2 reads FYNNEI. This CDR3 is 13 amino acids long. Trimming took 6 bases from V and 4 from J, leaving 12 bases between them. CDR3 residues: CASRGRGGYGYTF. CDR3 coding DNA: TGTGCCAGCAGGGGACGGGGGGGCTATGGCTACACCTTC.